Below are 25 T cell receptor beta chains sequenced from a single sample in a study of human T cells and chemical hapten exposure. From the RACE reads, TCRdb called clonotypes with MiXCR, one entry per CDR3 protein. The profile shows approximately 120,000 distinct CDR3 sequences, 9.2% of them singletons. Time point defined: patch test 2, 6 weeks after DPC sensitization. Treatment reported: therapeutic diphenylcyclopropenone sensitization with weekly scalp DPC. The source was whole blood, collected in connection with sensitization to the hapten diphenylcyclopropenone (DPC). The receptor set was obtained from a woman in her thirties or forties with alopecia areata. Some clones in this sample may be carry-over from other donors' samples.

The chain has TRBV29-1 and TRBJ1-1; the match to TRBD1 covers 10 bases. Germline V gene lookup returns CDR1 SQVTM and CDR2 ANQGSEA. The V gene end was trimmed by 6 bases and the J gene end by 4 bases; junction bases not matched to a gene: 8. This CDR3 spans 14 amino acids. The CDR3 nucleotides are TGCAGCGTCGACAGGGGGCGCGAGGTCACTGAAGCTTTCTTT. The encoded protein is CSVDRGREVTEAFF.

This clonotype came up many times. V and J are TRBV7-6 and TRBJ2-1; D ambiguous. Germline loops: CDR1 SGHVS, CDR2 FNYEAQ. The CDR3 length is 13 residues. V lost 5 bases and J 6 bases, leaving 11 bases between the germline ends. This chain's CDR3 is CASSPIDPNEQFF. In DNA form, the CDR3 reads TGTGCCAGCAGCCCTATAGACCCCAATGAGCAGTTCTTC.

This chain connects TRBV7-9 to TRBJ2-7; D is unclear. The CDR3 covers 14 residues. Per germline, CDR1 SEHNR and CDR2 FQNEAQ (reference sequence). Trimming pared 5 bases from V and 6 bases from J, leaving 17 bases between. Here the CDR3 reads CASSGPPVPGEQYF. As DNA, the CDR3 is TGTGCCAGCAGCGGTCCCCCGGTCCCTGGCGAGCAGTACTTC. The variable domain in full, with the rest retrieved from reference TRBV7-9 and TRBJ2-7, is DTGVSQNPRHKITKRGQNVTFRCDPISEHNRLYWYRQTLGQGPEFLTYFQNEAQLEKSRLLSDRFSAERPKGSFSTLEIQRTEQGDSAMYLCASSGPPVPGEQYFGPGTRLTVT.

This clonotype occurred many times. The chain couples TRBV2 to TRBJ2-1; D not certain. This CDR3 region has 15 residues. Germline lookup yields CDR1 SNHLY and CDR2 FYNNEI. V lost 4 bases and J lost 0, with 10 bases in between. CDR3: CASSVRESSYNEQFF. Written as DNA, the CDR3 is TGTGCCAGCAGTGTACGAGAAAGCTCCTACAATGAGCAGTTCTTC.

This clonotype has only a few counts. V gene TRBV21-1 combines with J gene TRBJ2-1; the table assigns TRBD1, which was not confirmed against the DNA. TRBV21-1 is reported as a pseudogene. There are 20 residues in the CDR3. The CDR3 is CASSKLRPWTVLFSYNEQFF. In DNA, the CDR3 is TGTGCCAGCAGCAAACTCCGCCCTTGGACAGTATTATTCTCCTACAATGAGCAGTTCTTC.

Here the CDR3 reads CSVSDRGWDQPQHF. In DNA, the CDR3 is TGCAGCGTTTCGGACAGGGGCTGGGATCAGCCCCAGCATTTT. This rearrangement joins TRBV29-1 to TRBJ1-5; 9 positions agree with TRBD1. Germline CDR1 is SQVTM and CDR2 is ANQGSEA. V shed 5 bases and J 5 bases; nucleotides not matched to a gene: 7. The CDR3 loop spans 14 amino acids. Full variable domain (remainder filled in from reference TRBV29-1 and TRBJ1-5): SAVISQKPSRDICQRGTSLTIQCQVDSQVTMMFWYRQQPGQSLTLIATANQGSEATYESGFVIDKFPISRPNLTFSTLTVSNMSPEDSSIYLCSVSDRGWDQPQHFGDGTRLSIL.

This clonotype was observed a handful of times. The V call is TRBV20-1, the J call TRBJ2-7; the match to TRBD1 covers 7 bases. In germline, CDR1 is DFQATT, CDR2 SNEGSKA (reference sequence). This CDR3 comprises 12 residues. V lost 8 bases to trimming and J lost 3 bases; unmatched junction nucleotides: 7. The CDR3 reads CSSEGQIYEQYF. CDR3 nucleotides: TGCAGTTCCGAGGGACAGATCTACGAGCAGTACTTC.

In this sample, this clonotype turned up many times. The chain employs TRBV6-2 or TRBV6-3 and TRBJ1-1; D is undetermined. Germline V gene lookup returns CDR1 MNHEY and CDR2 SVGEGT. This CDR3 has 12 residues. The V gene lost 0 bases and the J gene lost 5 bases, with 4 bases spanning the gap. CDR3 amino acids: CASSYSYTEAFF. CDR3 in DNA: TGTGCCAGCAGTTACTCGTATACTGAAGCTTTCTTT.

V is TRBV6-5 and J is TRBJ2-7; 10 nucleotides match TRBD2. Germline CDR1 MNHEY, CDR2 SVGAGI. The CDR3 runs to 15 residues. With 2 bases clipped from V and 4 bases from J, the junction kept 5 bases outside the gene matches. CDR3 protein: CASSYTLAGYYEQYF. As DNA, the CDR3 is TGTGCCAGCAGTTACACACTAGCGGGGTATTACGAGCAGTACTTC.

This clonotype was counted many times. V and J are TRBV6-1 and TRBJ2-7, with 8 bases matching TRBD1. The germline CDR1 and CDR2 sequences are MNHNS and SASEGT. The J segment lost 7 bases and the V segment lost 2 bases, leaving 10 bases of the junction unmatched. The length of the CDR3 is 15 residues. CDR3 in amino acids: CASSEFGTGLSEQYF. In nucleotides, the CDR3 is TGTGCCAGCAGTGAATTCGGGACAGGTCTATCTGAGCAGTACTTC.

This clonotype has only a few counts. The chain uses TRBV7-2 and TRBJ1-2; perhaps TRBD1 as D (5 bases). Germline lookup yields CDR1 SGHTA and CDR2 FQGNSA. This CDR3 has 21 amino acids. Trimming shortened V by 2 bases and J by 4 bases, and 32 bases separated the two germline ends. CDR3: CASSLPTRRTGPGREVYGYTF. The CDR3 DNA reads as TGTGCCAGCAGCTTACCTACTCGAAGGACGGGACCAGGGAGGGAGGTCTATGGCTACACCTTC.

The chain couples TRBV28 to TRBJ2-5; D ambiguous. V was cut by 3 bases and J by 5 bases, with 10 bases left in between. The length of the CDR3 is 13 residues. Germline CDR1 MDHEN, CDR2 SYDVKM. DNA of the CDR3: TGTGCCAGCAGTTTGTTGATGGTTGAGACCCAGTACTTC. Translated, it gives CASSLLMVETQYF.

The chain is built from TRBV11-3 and TRBJ1-1, with 8 bases identical to TRBD1. The CDR3 is 20 amino acids. V dropped 5 bases and J dropped 0; count of bases not matched to a gene: 20. Looked up from germline, CDR1 is SGHNT and CDR2 is YENEEA. CDR3 nucleotide sequence: TGTGCCAGCAGCCCTGAAGGGCGGGGGGGGCACAGGGGGATGAACACTGAAGCTTTCTTT. Translation gives CASSPEGRGGHRGMNTEAFF.

At least ten counts were recorded for this clonotype. The CDR3 loop reads CASSLALLMGQSYNEAFF. In nucleotides, the CDR3 is TGTGCCAGCAGCTTAGCGCTACTGATGGGACAGTCATACAATGAAGCTTTCTTT. The chain joins TRBV7-9 to TRBJ1-1; 7 positions agree with TRBD1. Trimming cost V 0 bases and J 7 bases; bases outside gene matches: 17. The CDR3 loop spans 18 amino acids. Germline CDR1 is SEHNR and CDR2 is FQNEAQ (reference sequence).

V gene TRBV4-1 combines with J gene TRBJ2-2; 8 positions match TRBD2. Germline loops: CDR1 MGHRA, CDR2 YSYEKL. The CDR3 has 17 amino acids. With V trimmed by 2 bases and J by 1 base, 6 bases remained unmatched. The CDR3 is CASSQQLAGLNTGELFF. In DNA, the CDR3 is TGCGCCAGCAGCCAACAGTTAGCGGGACTGAACACCGGGGAGCTGTTTTTT.

Many counts were recorded for this clonotype. The genes are TRBV4-3 and TRBJ2-1; D is tentatively TRBD1 or TRBD2 (5 bases each). Trimming shortened V by 0 bases and J by 5 bases, and 14 bases separated the two germline ends. Per germline, CDR1 LGHNA and CDR2 YSLEER. This CDR3 contains 16 residues. The CDR3 here is CASSQEGPGRNNEQFF. CDR3 DNA: TGCGCCAGCAGCCAAGAGGGTCCAGGGAGAAACAATGAGCAGTTCTTC.

This clonotype was recorded many times. The chain uses TRBV4-3 and TRBJ2-7, with 9 positions matching TRBD1. The CDR3 spans 15 residues. CDR1 and CDR2 (germline): LGHNA, YSLEER. V was clipped by 0 bases and J by 3 bases; unmatched bases: 3. CDR3 bases: TGCGCCAGCAGCCAAGACCGGACAGGGGTCTACGAGCAGTACTTC. Its protein is CASSQDRTGVYEQYF.

A few counts support this clonotype. The chain joins TRBV7-9 to TRBJ2-1, with D unclear. CDR1 SEHNR and CDR2 FQNEAQ come from the germline V gene (reference sequence). V gave up 5 bases and J gave up 9 bases, with 17 bases separating them. The CDR3 is 14 amino acids. CDR3 nucleotide sequence: TGTGCCAGCAGCACGCACCCTCTAGATAGTGAGCAGTTCTTC. Translation gives CASSTHPLDSEQFF.

This chain links TRBV4-2 with TRBJ2-3, with a weak D call TRBD2 (5 bases). Looked up from germline, CDR1 is LGHNA and CDR2 is YNFKEQ. Trimming left V 4 bases short and J 2 bases short, with 16 bases between. The CDR3 length is 16 residues. Here the CDR3 DNA reads TGTGCCAGCAGCCCGGGGATAAGCGGCCCCACAGATACGCAGTATTTT. Its translation is CASSPGISGPTDTQYF.

This clonotype came up many times. The chain employs TRBV3-1 and TRBJ1-1; no clear D gene. Trimming pared 1 base from V and 5 bases from J, leaving 11 bases between. Germline lookup yields CDR1 LGHDT and CDR2 YNNKEL (reference sequence). This CDR3 is built from 14 residues. The CDR3 is CASSQGGIGTEAFF. CDR3 bases: TGTGCCAGCAGCCAAGGGGGAATAGGGACTGAAGCTTTCTTT.

This clonotype was detected a few times. This chain uses TRBV20-1 with TRBJ1-3; D is uncertain. Germline V lookup: CDR1 DFQATT, CDR2 SNEGSKA (reference sequence). This CDR3 has 14 residues. Trimming shortened V by 2 bases and J by 9 bases, and 17 bases separated the two germline ends. The CDR3 spells CSARHPTSPTTIYF. DNA of the CDR3: TGCAGTGCTAGACACCCCACCTCGCCAACCACCATATATTTT.

This clonotype was counted many times. This sequence joins TRBV7-8 and TRBJ2-3; 8 nucleotides agree with TRBD2. J lost 5 bases, V lost 5 bases, and 12 bases had no gene match. This CDR3 has 16 amino acids. The V gene's germline CDR1 is SGHVS and CDR2 FQNEAQ. CDR3 protein: CASSPLTGGRKDTQYF. The CDR3 bases are TGTGCCAGCAGCCCACTGACGGGGGGGCGAAAAGATACGCAGTATTTT.

In this sample, this clonotype turned up many times. The gene calls are TRBV4-3 and TRBJ1-6; the match to TRBD1 covers 8 bases. Trimming cost V 1 base and J 9 bases; bases outside gene matches: 11. Germline-derived CDR1 and CDR2 are LGHNA and YSLEER. The CDR3 consists of 17 residues. The CDR3 DNA sequence: TGCGCCAGCAGCCAAGGGCAGGGGGCTGGCGGGGCTTCACCCCTCCACTTT. Translation: CASSQGQGAGGASPLHF.

V usage is TRBV7-6 and J usage is TRBJ2-3; 14 bases are shared with TRBD2. The CDR3 has 16 residues. Germline CDR1 SGHVS, CDR2 FNYEAQ. J was trimmed by 3 bases and V by 5 bases; bases with no gene match: 4. The CDR3 is CASSRTSGGITDTQYF. CDR3 nucleotide sequence: TGTGCCAGCAGCAGGACTAGCGGGGGGATAACAGATACGCAGTATTTT.

On this clonotype itself: Because it lacks the conserved phenylalanine or tryptophan at the end, this CDR3 is likely a read error. J is TRBJ2-7 and V is TRBV4-2; D not certain. Trimming pared 4 bases from V and 5 bases from J, leaving 15 bases between. The germline V gene encodes CDR1 LGHNA and CDR2 YNFKEQ. CDR3 size: 14 residues. This CDR3 reads CASSPTLNYDEQYS. In nucleotides, the CDR3 is TGTGCCAGCAGCCCCACCCTCAACTACGACGAGCAGTACTCC.